These 21 T cell receptor beta chains originate from one sample sequenced in a study of siplizumab effects on memory and regulatory T cells. Only in-frame clones appear in the TCRdb table, and some are missing; sequencing was by immunoSEQ multiplex PCR. The table records tens of thousands of clones, about 98% of them present only once. The sample consisted of naive CD8+ T cells sorted from blood. All receptors derive from a human donor in good health.

The chain is built from TRBV5-1 and TRBJ2-5; the D call may be TRBD1 or TRBD2 (7 bases each). Gene TRBJ2-7 matches the end of the DNA better, so the J call may be wrong. Germline V CDR1 and CDR2: SGHRS, YFSETQ. The CDR3 spans 14 residues. The DNA of the CDR3 is TGCGCCAGCAGCTTGTCAGGGGGGGCCTACGAGCAGTACTTC. It translates to CASSLSGGAYEQYF.

This clone has just one count. The chain couples TRBV6-4 to TRBJ1-1; D is ambiguous. Trimming stripped 2 bases from V and 1 base from J, with 5 bases between. This CDR3 comprises 13 residues. The germline V gene has CDR1 MRHNA and CDR2 SNTAGT. CDR3 nucleotide sequence: TGTGCCAGCAGTGACGGCGAGAACACTGAAGCTTTCTTT. Protein: CASSDGENTEAFF.

V is TRBV6-1 and J is TRBJ1-6, with 9 bases identical to TRBD1. The V segment lost 8 bases and the J segment 5 bases; nucleotides outside the gene matches: 1. Germline assignment: CDR1 MNHNS and CDR2 SASEGT. The CDR3 runs to 13 residues. CDR3 loop: CASGTGNNSPLHF. The DNA of the CDR3 is TGTGCCAGCGGGACAGGGAATAATTCACCCCTCCACTTT.

The CDR3: CASSLASGEQFF. As DNA, the CDR3 is TGTGCCAGCAGCTTGGCCTCAGGGGAGCAGTTCTTC. The chain has TRBV5-5 and TRBJ2-1; the D gene is possibly TRBD1 (5 bases). This CDR3 region has 12 residues. Germline assignment: CDR1 SGHKS and CDR2 YYEKEE (reference sequence). The V gene lost 0 bases and the J gene lost 10 bases, with 8 bases spanning the gap.

This chain links TRBV7-9 with TRBJ2-7, with D unclear. V was pared by 8 bases and J by 2 bases, with 13 bases between. This CDR3 has 13 amino acids. The V gene's germline CDR1 is SEHNR and CDR2 FQNEAQ (reference sequence). CDR3 nucleotide sequence: TGTGCCAGCGGGCCGATTGGCGCCTACGAGCAGTACTTC. This translates into CASGPIGAYEQYF.

J is TRBJ2-7 and V is TRBV7-9; 12 bases are a match to TRBD1. The CDR3 spans 15 residues. Per germline, CDR1 SEHNR and CDR2 FQNEAQ (reference sequence). V shed 4 bases and J 3 bases; nucleotides not matched to a gene: 4. The CDR3 here is CASSSGTGGNYEQYF. The CDR3 DNA reads as TGTGCCAGCAGCTCCGGGACAGGGGGCAACTACGAGCAGTACTTC.

The V and J genes are TRBV4-3 and TRBJ2-7, with D perhaps matching TRBD1 or TRBD2 (5 bases each). Trimming cost V 1 base and J 3 bases, with 13 bases left between them. Germline loops: CDR1 LGHNA, CDR2 YSLEER. The CDR3 is made up of 15 amino acids. The CDR3 nucleotides read TGCGCCAGCAGCCAAGTTTTCGGGGCCCTCTACGAGCAGTACTTC. This sequence encodes CASSQVFGALYEQYF.

This clone has only one observation. This chain uses TRBV4-1 with TRBJ2-7; the match to TRBD2 covers 7 bases. CDR3 length: 14 residues. With V trimmed by 3 bases and J by 5 bases, 7 bases remained unmatched. Germline loops: CDR1 MGHRA, CDR2 YSYEKL. The chain's CDR3 is CASSQPGRAHEQYF. The CDR3 nucleotides read TGCGCCAGCAGCCAGCCAGGGAGGGCGCACGAGCAGTACTTC.

The rearrangement links TRBV2 to TRBJ2-1; possible D gene TRBD1, 7 bases. Germline CDR1 is SNHLY and CDR2 is FYNNEI. The CDR3 loop spans 13 amino acids. V was cut by 5 bases and J by 7 bases, with 12 bases left in between. CDR3 in DNA: TGTGCCAGCAGTATCCCAGGGGGGAATGAGCAGTTCTTC. This encodes CASSIPGGNEQFF.

A single count supports this clone. The V and J genes are TRBV19 and TRBJ2-7, with TRBD2 identical over 7 bases. Germline CDR1 reads LNHDA; CDR2 reads SQIVND (reference sequence). CDR3 length: 14 residues. With 3 bases clipped from V and 2 bases from J, the junction kept 4 bases outside the gene matches. The CDR3 loop reads CASSIREAPYEQYF. DNA for the CDR3: TGTGCCAGTAGTATCCGGGAGGCACCCTACGAGCAGTACTTC.

The chain uses TRBV6-5 and TRBJ1-2; possibly TRBD1 for D (5 bases). In germline, CDR1 is MNHEY, CDR2 SVGAGI. V gave up 6 bases and J gave up 6 bases, with 17 bases separating them. This CDR3 comprises 14 residues. The CDR3 protein is CASSNAGTGDGYTF. CDR3 nucleotide sequence: TGTGCCAGCAGCAACGCCGGGACGGGTGATGGCTACACCTTC.

The CDR3, as DNA: TGCAGCGTTGAATCTAACAATGAGCAGTTCTTC. It translates to CSVESNNEQFF. The J gene is TRBJ2-1, the V gene TRBV29-1; D is unclear. Germline V gene data show CDR1 as SQVTM and CDR2 as ANQGSEA. The ends were cut back, 2 bases at V and 5 bases at J, with 4 bases in the middle. The CDR3 runs 11 residues.

The V and J genes are TRBV6-6 and TRBJ1-5; 8 bases match TRBD1. Germline V CDR1 and CDR2: MNHNY, SVGAGI (reference sequence). The CDR3 is 15 amino acids. Trimming at V came to 6 bases and at J to 0 bases, leaving 4 bases not matched to a gene. The CDR3 loop reads CASRTDRDSNQPQHF. The CDR3 DNA is TGTGCCAGCAGGACGGACAGGGATAGCAATCAGCCCCAGCATTTT.

J is TRBJ1-5 and V is TRBV15; 7 positions match TRBD1. The CDR3 extends over 13 amino acids. V lost 5 bases, J lost 9 bases, and 7 bases stayed unmatched. The germline gives CDR1 LNHNV, CDR2 YYDKDF (reference sequence). The CDR3 DNA follows: TGTGCCACCAGCGAGGGGGCAATTGGGCCCCAGCATTTT. Amino acid sequence: CATSEGAIGPQHF.

CDR3 region: CASSQPTGAYEQYF. The CDR3, as DNA: TGCGCCAGCAGCCAACCGACAGGGGCGTACGAGCAGTACTTC. This sequence joins TRBV4-1 and TRBJ2-7; 8 nucleotides match TRBD1. V gave up 2 bases and J gave up 4 bases; unmatched junction bases: 4. Germline CDR1 and CDR2: MGHRA and YSYEKL. This CDR3 contains 14 residues.

V and J are TRBV6-6 and TRBJ2-7; D perhaps matches TRBD2 (6 bases). This CDR3 is built from 13 residues. V shed 0 bases and J shed 5 bases, with 8 bases lying between them. From germline, CDR1 is MNHNY and CDR2 SVGAGI (reference sequence). CDR3 in amino acids: CASSYSTGDEQYF. The CDR3 region has the DNA TGTGCCAGCAGTTACTCGACGGGGGACGAGCAGTACTTC.

This chain joins TRBV10-1 and TRBJ2-7; D uncertain. V gave up 8 bases and J gave up 5 bases, with 22 bases separating them. This CDR3 contains 15 residues. The germline V gene encodes CDR1 WNHNN and CDR2 SYGVQD (reference sequence). CDR3 loop: CASPPDARMVHEQYF. CDR3 DNA: TGCGCCAGCCCGCCAGATGCGCGGATGGTCCACGAGCAGTACTTC.

This chain uses TRBV6-1 with TRBJ1-3; no firm D call. The germline V and J ends were trimmed by 4 bases and 0 bases, with 10 bases remaining between them. This CDR3 comprises 15 residues. Germline V gene lookup returns CDR1 MNHNS and CDR2 SASEGT. CDR3 in DNA: TGTGCCAGCAGTGTGCAATCACTCTCTGGAAACACCATATATTTT. Translated, it gives CASSVQSLSGNTIYF.

The chain recombines TRBV7-6 with TRBJ2-7, with TRBD1 matching over 9 bases. Germline-derived CDR1 and CDR2 are SGHVS and FNYEAQ. The V gene end was trimmed by 5 bases and the J gene end by 0 bases; junction bases not matched to a gene: 5. The CDR3 length is 15 residues. The CDR3 here is CASSPGQGSSYEQYF. CDR3 nucleotides: TGTGCCAGCAGCCCAGGACAGGGGAGCTCCTACGAGCAGTACTTC.

V and J are TRBV7-9 and TRBJ2-7, with D perhaps TRBD1 or TRBD2 (5 bases each). V shed 5 bases and J shed 2 bases, with 13 bases lying between them. CDR3 length: 14 amino acids. Germline V gene sequence: CDR1 SEHNR, CDR2 FQNEAQ (reference sequence). The DNA for the CDR3 is TGTGCCAGCAGCCCAGGTGGGGGAACCTACGAGCAGTACTTC. This gives the protein CASSPGGGTYEQYF.

This sequence joins TRBV4-3 and TRBJ1-2; 8 bases match TRBD1. The CDR3 is 16 residues long. Germline lookup yields CDR1 LGHNA and CDR2 YSLEER. V lost 0 bases, J lost 8 bases, and 11 bases stayed unmatched. CDR3 sequence (DNA): TGCGCCAGCAGCCAAGATTTAGGACAGGGATTTGAAGGCTACACCTTC. It is translated as CASSQDLGQGFEGYTF.